This paragraph reports one TCR beta chain. This clonotype was seen ten or more times. This receptor's antigen is unknown. No much larger clone exists at a distance of one base, and base qualities are not known. The listed sequencing device is Illumina HiSeq 1500. TCRdb reworked the public reads: Q25 trimming with fastp, MiXCR clone assembly, productive beta chains retained. Entries are consolidated by CDR3 protein sequence, retaining the most common genes and DNA. For this sample there are 200,000 to 300,000 distinct CDR3 sequences; roughly an eighth appear just once. 1.6% of the sample rests with the top ten. CDR3 length: 14 amino acids, cysteine to phenylalanine. The kept DNA is CDR3 alone, 42 bases in frame from the first base. Taken from the germline V gene, the CDR1 and CDR2 loops are SGHTA and FQGNSA. Trimming costs V 5 bases and J 6 bases, and their ends lie 14 bases apart. The data were obtained in a study of T cell repertoires in cytomegalovirus infection (dated by TCRdb to the late 2010s). About the full investigation: Because public TCR beta signatures pointed to carriage of CMV infection together with the matching HLA type, the HLA type of each donor mattered for the analysis.

On the study overall, not on this receptor specifically: The ex vivo response was dominated by HLA-C-restricted CMV-specific TCR beta clonotypes, which also provided the single most frequent clonotype in two of eight donors. Carriers of CMV infection plus the relevant HLA type were discriminated by the cumulative frequency of public TCR beta family members in the study cohort and in an independent roughly 340-donor cohort.

The sequenced sample consisted of PBMCs. This TCR was sampled from a human donor in good health (CMV status not recorded). Some clones in this sample may be carry-over from other donors' samples. The chain links TRBV7-2 with TRBJ1-5; no confident D gene assignment can be made. In nucleotide form, the sequence is TGTGCCAGCAGCCCCGGGCCGCCTGGTCAGCCCCAGCATTTT. Its product reads: CASSPGPPGQPQHF.